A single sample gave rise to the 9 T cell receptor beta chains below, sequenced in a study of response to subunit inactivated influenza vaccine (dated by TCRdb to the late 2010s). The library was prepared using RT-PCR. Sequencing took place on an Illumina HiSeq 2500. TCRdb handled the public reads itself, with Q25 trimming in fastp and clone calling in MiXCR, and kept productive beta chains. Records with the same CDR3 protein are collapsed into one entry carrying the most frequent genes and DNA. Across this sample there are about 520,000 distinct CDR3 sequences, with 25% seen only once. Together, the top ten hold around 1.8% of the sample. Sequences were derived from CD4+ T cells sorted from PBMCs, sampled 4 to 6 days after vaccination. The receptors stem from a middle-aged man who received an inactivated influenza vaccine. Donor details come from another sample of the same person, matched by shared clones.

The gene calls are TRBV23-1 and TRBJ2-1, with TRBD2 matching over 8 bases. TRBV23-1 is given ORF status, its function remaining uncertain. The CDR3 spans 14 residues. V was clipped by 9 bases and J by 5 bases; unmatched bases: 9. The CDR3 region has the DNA TGCGCCAGACGTCCGGGAGGGACCAACAATGAGCAGTTCTTC. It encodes CARRPGGTNNEQFF.

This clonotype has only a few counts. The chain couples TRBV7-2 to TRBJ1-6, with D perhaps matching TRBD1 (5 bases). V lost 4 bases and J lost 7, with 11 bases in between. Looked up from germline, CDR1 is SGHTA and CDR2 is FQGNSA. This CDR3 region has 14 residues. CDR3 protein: CASSSQGVNSPLHF. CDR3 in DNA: TGTGCCAGCAGCTCGCAGGGAGTCAATTCACCCCTCCACTTT.

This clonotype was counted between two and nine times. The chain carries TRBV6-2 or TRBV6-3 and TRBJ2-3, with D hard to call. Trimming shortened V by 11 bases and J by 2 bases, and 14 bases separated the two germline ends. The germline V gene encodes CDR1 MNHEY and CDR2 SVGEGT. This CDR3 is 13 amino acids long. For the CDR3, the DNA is TGTGCCCCCCGCCCCTCGGACACAGATACGCAGTATTTT. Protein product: CAPRPSDTDTQYF.

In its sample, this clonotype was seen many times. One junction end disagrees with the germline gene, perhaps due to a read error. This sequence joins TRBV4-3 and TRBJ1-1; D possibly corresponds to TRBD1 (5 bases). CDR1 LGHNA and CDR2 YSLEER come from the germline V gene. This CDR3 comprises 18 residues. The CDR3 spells CASSQGVEADYRRLFFVF. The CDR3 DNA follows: TGCGCCAGCAGCCAAGGTGTGGAGGCGGATTACAGGAGATTGTTTTTTGTCTTT.

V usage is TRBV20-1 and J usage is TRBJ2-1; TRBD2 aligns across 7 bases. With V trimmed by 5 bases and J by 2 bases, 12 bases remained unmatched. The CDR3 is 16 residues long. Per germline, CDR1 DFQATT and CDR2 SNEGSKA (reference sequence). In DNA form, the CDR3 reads TGCAGTGCTTCCTCGGTTTGGAGCGGGGCCTACAATGAGCAGTTCTTC. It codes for CSASSVWSGAYNEQFF.

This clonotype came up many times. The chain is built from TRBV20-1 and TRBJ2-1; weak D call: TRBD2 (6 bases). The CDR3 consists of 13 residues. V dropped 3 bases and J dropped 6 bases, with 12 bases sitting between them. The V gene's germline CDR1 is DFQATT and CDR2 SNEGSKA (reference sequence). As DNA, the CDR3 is TGCAGTGCTAGCCCTGGGGGAGGCAATGAGCAGTTCTTC. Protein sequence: CSASPGGGNEQFF.

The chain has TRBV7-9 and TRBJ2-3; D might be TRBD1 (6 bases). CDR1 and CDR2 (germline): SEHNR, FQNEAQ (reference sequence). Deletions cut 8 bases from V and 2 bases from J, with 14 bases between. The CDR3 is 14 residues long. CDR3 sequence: CASPAGATTDTQYF. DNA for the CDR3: TGTGCCAGCCCTGCAGGGGCTACCACAGATACGCAGTATTTT.

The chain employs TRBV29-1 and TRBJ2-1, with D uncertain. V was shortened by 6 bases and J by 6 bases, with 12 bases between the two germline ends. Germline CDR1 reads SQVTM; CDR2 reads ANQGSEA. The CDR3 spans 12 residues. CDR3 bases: TGCAGCGTCCTGGGTAGCATCAATGAGCAGTTCTTC. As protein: CSVLGSINEQFF.

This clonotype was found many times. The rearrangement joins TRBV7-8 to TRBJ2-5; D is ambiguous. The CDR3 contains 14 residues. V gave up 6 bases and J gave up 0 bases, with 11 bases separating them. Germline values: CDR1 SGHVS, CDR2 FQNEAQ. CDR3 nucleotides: TGTGCCAGCAGGGCAGAACGATACCAAGAGACCCAGTACTTC. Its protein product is CASRAERYQETQYF.